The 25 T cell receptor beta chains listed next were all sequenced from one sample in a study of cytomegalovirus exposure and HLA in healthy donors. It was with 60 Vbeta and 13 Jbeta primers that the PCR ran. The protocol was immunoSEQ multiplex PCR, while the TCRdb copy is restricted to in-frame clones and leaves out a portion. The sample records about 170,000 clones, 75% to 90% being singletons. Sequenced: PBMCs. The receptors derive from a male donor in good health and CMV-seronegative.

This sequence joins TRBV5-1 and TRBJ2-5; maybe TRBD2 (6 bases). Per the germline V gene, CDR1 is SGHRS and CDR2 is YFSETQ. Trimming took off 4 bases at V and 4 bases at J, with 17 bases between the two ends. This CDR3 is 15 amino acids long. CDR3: CASSQQPGDRETQYF. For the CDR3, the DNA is TGCGCCAGCAGCCAGCAACCGGGGGACCGAGAGACCCAGTACTTC.

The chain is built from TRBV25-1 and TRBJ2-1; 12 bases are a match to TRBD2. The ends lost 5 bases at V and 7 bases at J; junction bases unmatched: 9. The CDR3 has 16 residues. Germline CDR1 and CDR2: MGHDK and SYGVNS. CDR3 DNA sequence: TGTGCCAGCAGTCAGACTAGCGGGGGCTATGAAAATGAGCAGTTCTTC. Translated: CASSQTSGGYENEQFF.

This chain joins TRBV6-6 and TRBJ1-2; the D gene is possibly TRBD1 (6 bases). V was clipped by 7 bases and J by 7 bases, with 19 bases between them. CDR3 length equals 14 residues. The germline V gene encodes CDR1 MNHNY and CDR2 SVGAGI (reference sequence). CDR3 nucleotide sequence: TGTGCCAGCACGTCGGGACTCGGGGGGCGTGGCTACACCTTC. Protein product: CASTSGLGGRGYTF.

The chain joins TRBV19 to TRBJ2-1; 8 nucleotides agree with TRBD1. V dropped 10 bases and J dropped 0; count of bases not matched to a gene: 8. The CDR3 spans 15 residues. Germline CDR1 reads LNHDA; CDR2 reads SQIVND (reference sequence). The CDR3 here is CAIAQGVGSYNEQFF. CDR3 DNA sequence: TGTGCCATCGCACAGGGGGTGGGCTCCTACAATGAGCAGTTCTTC.

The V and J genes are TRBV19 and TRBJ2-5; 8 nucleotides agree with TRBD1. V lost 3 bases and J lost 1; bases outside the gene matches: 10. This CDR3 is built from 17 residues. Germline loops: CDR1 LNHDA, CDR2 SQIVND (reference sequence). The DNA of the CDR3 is TGTGCCAGTAGTATGCCAACACAGGGGGTTTTCCAAGAGACCCAGTACTTC. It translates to CASSMPTQGVFQETQYF. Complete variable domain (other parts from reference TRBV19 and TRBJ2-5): DGGITQSPKYLFRKEGQNVTLSCEQNLNHDAMYWYRQDPGQGLRLIYYSQIVNDFQKGDIAEGYSVSREKKESFPLTVTSAQKNPTAFYLCASSMPTQGVFQETQYFGPGTRLLVL.

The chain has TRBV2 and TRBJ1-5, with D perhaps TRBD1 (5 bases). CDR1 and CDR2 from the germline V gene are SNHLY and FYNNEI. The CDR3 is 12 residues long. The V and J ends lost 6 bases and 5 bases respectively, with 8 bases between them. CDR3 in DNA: TGTGCCAGCAGGACAGTAGATCAGCCCCAGCATTTT. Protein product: CASRTVDQPQHF.

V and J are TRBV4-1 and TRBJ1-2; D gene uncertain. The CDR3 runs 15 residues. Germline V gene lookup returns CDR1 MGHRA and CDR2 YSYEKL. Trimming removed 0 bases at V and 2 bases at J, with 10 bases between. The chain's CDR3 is CASSQERSRNYGYTF. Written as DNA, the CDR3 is TGCGCCAGCAGCCAAGAACGCAGCAGGAACTATGGCTACACCTTC.

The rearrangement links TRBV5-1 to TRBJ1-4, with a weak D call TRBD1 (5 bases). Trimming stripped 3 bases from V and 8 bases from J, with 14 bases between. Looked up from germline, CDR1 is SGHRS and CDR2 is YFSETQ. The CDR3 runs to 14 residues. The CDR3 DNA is TGCGCCAGCAGCTCCCGCCAGGGAGGAGAAAAACTGTTTTTT. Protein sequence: CASSSRQGGEKLFF. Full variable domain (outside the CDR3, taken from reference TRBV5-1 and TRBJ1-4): KAGVTQTPRYLIKTRGQQVTLSCSPISGHRSVSWYQQTPGQGLQFLFEYFSETQRNKGNFPGRFSGRQFSNSRSEMNVSTLELGDSALYLCASSSRQGGEKLFFGSGTQLSVL.

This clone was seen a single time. DNA for the CDR3: TGTGCCGCCAGCCCCGACCCGGGAACCGGGGAGCTGTTTTTT. The encoded protein is CAASPDPGTGELFF. The chain joins TRBV5-4 to TRBJ2-2, with a weak D call TRBD2 (5 bases). This CDR3 is built from 14 residues. Trimming pared 10 bases from V and 5 bases from J, leaving 18 bases between. In germline, CDR1 is SGHNT, CDR2 YYREEE (reference sequence).

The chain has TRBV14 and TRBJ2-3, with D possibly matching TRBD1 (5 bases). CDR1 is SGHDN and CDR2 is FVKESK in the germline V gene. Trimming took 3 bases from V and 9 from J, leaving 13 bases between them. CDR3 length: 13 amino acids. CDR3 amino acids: CASSQAQVGTQYF. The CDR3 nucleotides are TGTGCCAGCAGCCAGGCACAGGTTGGCACGCAGTATTTT.

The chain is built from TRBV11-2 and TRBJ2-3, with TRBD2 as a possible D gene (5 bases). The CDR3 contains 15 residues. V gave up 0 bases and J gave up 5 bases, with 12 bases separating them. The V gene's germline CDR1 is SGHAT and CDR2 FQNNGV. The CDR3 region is CASSLDRGIGDTQYF. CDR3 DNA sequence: TGTGCCAGCAGCTTAGATCGGGGAATCGGAGATACGCAGTATTTT.

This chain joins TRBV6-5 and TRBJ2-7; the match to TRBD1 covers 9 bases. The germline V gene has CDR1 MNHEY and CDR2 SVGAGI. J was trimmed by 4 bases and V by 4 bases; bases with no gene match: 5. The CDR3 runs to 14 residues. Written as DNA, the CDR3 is TGTGCCAGCAGTTTCGGACAGGGGACTTACGAGCAGTACTTC. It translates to CASSFGQGTYEQYF.

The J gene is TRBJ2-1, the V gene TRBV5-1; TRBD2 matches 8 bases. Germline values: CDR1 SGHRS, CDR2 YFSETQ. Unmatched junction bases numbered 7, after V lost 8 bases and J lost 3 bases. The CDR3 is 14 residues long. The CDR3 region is CASRGGLVYNEQFF. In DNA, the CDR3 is TGCGCCAGTCGTGGGGGACTAGTCTACAATGAGCAGTTCTTC.

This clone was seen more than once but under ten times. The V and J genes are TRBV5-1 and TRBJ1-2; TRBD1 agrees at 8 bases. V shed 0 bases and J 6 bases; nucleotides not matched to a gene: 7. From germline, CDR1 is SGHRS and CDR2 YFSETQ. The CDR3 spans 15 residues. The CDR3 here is CASSLADTGGNGYTF. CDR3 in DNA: TGCGCCAGCAGCTTGGCTGACACAGGGGGGAATGGCTACACCTTC.

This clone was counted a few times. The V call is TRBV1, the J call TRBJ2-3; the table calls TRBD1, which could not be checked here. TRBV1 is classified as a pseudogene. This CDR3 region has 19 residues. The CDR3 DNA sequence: TGCACCAGCAGCCAAGATCGGACAGGGGAAAGTGTTGTCACAGATACGCAGTATTTT. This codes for CTSSQDRTGESVVTDTQYF.

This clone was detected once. The CDR3 loop is CSAPGTSGGFDTQYF. CDR3 bases: TGCAGCGCCCCCGGGACTAGCGGGGGTTTTGATACGCAGTATTTT. The chain carries TRBV29-1 and TRBJ2-3, with 14 bases lining up with TRBD2. CDR3 length: 15 residues. The germline gives CDR1 SQVTM, CDR2 ANQGSEA. The junction had 9 bases not matched to a gene; V was cut back by 7 bases and J by 6 bases.

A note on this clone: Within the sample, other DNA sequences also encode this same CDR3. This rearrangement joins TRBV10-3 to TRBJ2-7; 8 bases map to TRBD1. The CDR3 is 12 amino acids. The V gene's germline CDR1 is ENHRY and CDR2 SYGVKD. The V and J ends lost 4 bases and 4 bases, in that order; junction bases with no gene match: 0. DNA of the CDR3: TGTGCCATCAGTGGACAGGGGTACGAGCAGTACTTC. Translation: CAISGQGYEQYF.

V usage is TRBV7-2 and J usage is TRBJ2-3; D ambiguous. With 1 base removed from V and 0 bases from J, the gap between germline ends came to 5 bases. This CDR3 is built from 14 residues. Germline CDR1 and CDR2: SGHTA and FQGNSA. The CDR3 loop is CASSLVVSTDTQYF. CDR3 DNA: TGTGCCAGCAGCTTAGTAGTTAGCACAGATACGCAGTATTTT.

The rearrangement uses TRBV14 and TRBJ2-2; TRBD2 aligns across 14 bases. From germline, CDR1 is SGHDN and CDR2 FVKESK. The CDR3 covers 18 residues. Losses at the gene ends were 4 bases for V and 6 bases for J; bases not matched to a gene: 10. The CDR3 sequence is CASSRTSGGPGISGELFF. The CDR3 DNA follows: TGTGCCAGCAGCCGGACTAGCGGGGGGCCGGGGATATCCGGGGAGCTGTTTTTT.

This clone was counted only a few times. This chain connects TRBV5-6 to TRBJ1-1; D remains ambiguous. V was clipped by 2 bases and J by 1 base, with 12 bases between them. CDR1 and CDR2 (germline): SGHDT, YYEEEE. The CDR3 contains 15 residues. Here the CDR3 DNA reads TGTGCCAGCAGCTTTTTCGCCACTACGAACACTGAAGCTTTCTTT. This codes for CASSFFATTNTEAFF.

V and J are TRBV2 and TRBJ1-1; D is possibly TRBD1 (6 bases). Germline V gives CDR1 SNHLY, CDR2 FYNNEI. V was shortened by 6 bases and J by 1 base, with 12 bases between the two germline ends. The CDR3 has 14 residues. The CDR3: CASSRGQQNTEAFF. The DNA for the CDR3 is TGTGCCAGCAGCCGAGGACAGCAGAACACTGAAGCTTTCTTT.

This CDR3 is CSVDWRQGATEAFF. The CDR3 DNA reads TGCAGCGTTGATTGGAGACAGGGGGCAACAGAAGCTTTCTTT. This chain connects TRBV29-1 to TRBJ1-1; TRBD1 matches 10 bases. This CDR3 region has 14 residues. J was trimmed by 8 bases and V by 3 bases; bases with no gene match: 9. Germline lookup yields CDR1 SQVTM and CDR2 ANQGSEA. The complete variable domain, with remaining parts taken from reference TRBV29-1 and TRBJ1-1, reads SAVISQKPSRDICQRGTSLTIQCQVDSQVTMMFWYRQQPGQSLTLIATANQGSEATYESGFVIDKFPISRPNLTFSTLTVSNMSPEDSSIYLCSVDWRQGATEAFFGQGTRLTVV.

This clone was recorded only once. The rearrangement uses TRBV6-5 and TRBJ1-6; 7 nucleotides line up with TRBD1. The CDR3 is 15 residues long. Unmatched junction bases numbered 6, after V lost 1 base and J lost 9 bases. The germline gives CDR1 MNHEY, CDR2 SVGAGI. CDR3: CASSYLTGYSSPLHF. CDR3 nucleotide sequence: TGTGCCAGCAGTTACTTGACAGGGTACAGTTCACCCCTCCACTTT.

The CDR3 DNA follows: TGTGCCAGCACCGTGTCTAGCGGGGGAGATACGCAGTATTTT. This gives the protein CASTVSSGGDTQYF. The J gene is TRBJ2-3, the V gene TRBV9; 10 bases fit TRBD2. Trimming removed 6 bases from V and 5 bases from J; junction bases left unmatched: 6. This CDR3 is built from 14 residues. CDR1 and CDR2 (germline): SGDLS, YYNGEE.

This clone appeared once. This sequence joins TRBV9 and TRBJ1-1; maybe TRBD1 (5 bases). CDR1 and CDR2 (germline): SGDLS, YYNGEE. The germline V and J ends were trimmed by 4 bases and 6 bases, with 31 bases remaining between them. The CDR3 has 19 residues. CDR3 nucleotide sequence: TGTGCCAGCAGCTCTCATAGTGGGCTTTGGGGGGGAGGGGACCCTGAAGCTTTCTTT. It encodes CASSSHSGLWGGGDPEAFF.